Each of the 15 T cell receptor beta chains below was sequenced from the same sample in a study of blood T cells in healthy people across ages. For the second PCR, which ran for roughly 6 to 12 cycles, a sample-barcoded 5' primer and a J-beta primer mix were used. TCRdb passed the 5' RACE reads through MiXCR, listing each CDR3 protein once. The table shows about 830,000 distinct CDR3 sequences, with roughly 64% occurring only once. The sequencing input was blood. The source of these receptors is a man under 40 in good health.

The V and J genes are TRBV20-1 and TRBJ2-4; no clear D. V was shortened by 2 bases and J by 8 bases, with 13 bases between the two germline ends. This CDR3 contains 13 residues. Germline CDR1 and CDR2: DFQATT and SNEGSKA (reference sequence). DNA for the CDR3: TGCAGTGCTAGACCCGCTAATGTTGACATTCAGTACTTC. Protein sequence: CSARPANVDIQYF.

The chain is built from TRBV3-1 and TRBJ2-1, with TRBD2 as a possible D gene (5 bases). Per germline, CDR1 LGHDT and CDR2 YNNKEL (reference sequence). The ends were cut back, 3 bases at V and 9 bases at J, with 21 bases in the middle. The CDR3 contains 16 residues. CDR3 region: CASSQDHTALGSEQFF. The CDR3 nucleotides are TGTGCCAGCAGCCAGGATCATACAGCCTTAGGGAGTGAGCAGTTCTTC.

The genes are TRBV6-5 and TRBJ2-3; a possible D gene is TRBD1 (5 bases). CDR3 length: 15 amino acids. V was pared by 0 bases and J by 4 bases, with 11 bases between. Per germline, CDR1 MNHEY and CDR2 SVGAGI. CDR3 sequence (DNA): TGTGCCAGCAGTTACTCGTACAGGTTGTCAGATACGCAGTATTTT. Its translation: CASSYSYRLSDTQYF.

This clonotype appeared a few times. The V call is TRBV12-3 or TRBV12-4, the J call TRBJ2-7, with 8 bases that match TRBD1. Trimming at V came to 6 bases and at J to 3 bases, leaving 10 bases not matched to a gene. This CDR3 comprises 15 residues. The CDR3 DNA sequence: TGTGCCAGCAGCTTCCCCAACAGGGGGATCTACGAGCAGTACTTC. Translating gives CASSFPNRGIYEQYF.

This chain joins TRBV29-1 and TRBJ2-1; D is unresolved. Between the trimmed V and J ends, which lost 3 bases and 6 bases, there was a span of 9 bases. CDR1 and CDR2 (germline): SQVTM, ANQGSEA. There are 12 residues in the CDR3. The chain's CDR3 is CSVDLQINEQFF. The CDR3 DNA is TGCAGCGTTGATCTGCAGATCAATGAGCAGTTCTTC.

This chain uses TRBV5-1 with TRBJ2-1; D not resolved. Trimming took off 0 bases at V and 4 bases at J, with 8 bases between the two ends. The V gene's germline CDR1 is SGHRS and CDR2 YFSETQ. This CDR3 comprises 14 residues. CDR3: CASSLVDGYNEQFF. The CDR3 bases are TGCGCCAGCAGCTTGGTCGACGGATACAATGAGCAGTTCTTC.

A few counts support this clonotype. The chain combines TRBV11-1 with TRBJ1-2; possibly TRBD1 for D (5 bases). The V end was cut by 5 bases, the J end by 4 bases, with 11 bases between. This CDR3 is 13 amino acids long. Per the germline V gene, CDR1 is SGHAT and CDR2 is FQDESV (reference sequence). The CDR3 DNA reads as TGTGCCAGCAGCCCAGGGTCTGCCTATGGCTACACCTTC. Encoded protein: CASSPGSAYGYTF.

The chain employs TRBV16 and TRBJ2-7, with 9 positions matching TRBD1. CDR1 and CDR2 (germline): KGHSY, FQNENV. V lost 3 bases to trimming and J lost 3 bases; unmatched junction nucleotides: 6. This CDR3 is built from 15 residues. Here the CDR3 reads CASSQPTGGLYEQYF. The DNA for the CDR3 is TGTGCCAGCAGCCAGCCGACAGGGGGTCTCTACGAGCAGTACTTC.

V gene TRBV29-1 combines with J gene TRBJ2-4; a possible D gene is TRBD2 (5 bases). The J call is uncertain, as TRBJ2-7 better fits the DNA end. Germline-derived CDR1 and CDR2 are SQVTM and ANQGSEA. The CDR3 is 11 residues long. CDR3 sequence: CSVGSGYEQYF. The CDR3 DNA follows: TGCAGCGTTGGATCGGGGTACGAGCAGTACTTC.

The chain employs TRBV3-1 and TRBJ2-6; TRBD1 matches at 10 bases. V was pared by 5 bases and J by 1 base, with 5 bases of the junction left unmatched. Per the germline V gene, CDR1 is LGHDT and CDR2 is YNNKEL (reference sequence). This CDR3 comprises 17 residues. The CDR3 reads CASSGTGAGSGANVLTF. The CDR3, as DNA: TGTGCCAGCAGCGGGACAGGGGCGGGTTCTGGGGCCAACGTCCTGACTTTC.

The chain is built from TRBV6-4 and TRBJ2-7; no reliable D call. The CDR3 runs 13 residues. Germline values: CDR1 MRHNA, CDR2 SNTAGT. Trimming cost V 10 bases and J 4 bases, with 17 bases left between them. The CDR3 is CAKTQPQQYEQYF. For the CDR3, the DNA is TGTGCCAAAACTCAACCACAGCAATACGAGCAGTACTTC.

This chain uses TRBV4-2 with TRBJ2-1, with TRBD2 matching over 8 bases. This CDR3 comprises 14 residues. The trim removed 3 bases at V and 13 bases at J, leaving 11 bases unmatched. Germline V gene data show CDR1 as LGHNA and CDR2 as YNFKEQ. CDR3 bases: TGTGCCAGCAGCCAGGCCCCCGCGGGGGGCGGACAGTTCTTC. Its translation: CASSQAPAGGGQFF.

The V call is TRBV20-1, the J call TRBJ2-7; D is uncertain. Trimming took off 3 bases at V and 3 bases at J, with 12 bases between the two ends. Germline V gene lookup returns CDR1 DFQATT and CDR2 SNEGSKA (reference sequence). This CDR3 has 13 amino acids. The CDR3 sequence: CSASDLGNYEQYF. The DNA for the CDR3 is TGCAGTGCTAGTGACTTAGGGAACTACGAGCAGTACTTC.

This chain uses TRBV21-1 with TRBJ2-1; the table's D call, TRBD2, has no DNA check behind it. TRBV21-1 is an annotated pseudogene. The CDR3 contains 18 residues. This chain's CDR3 is CASSKGADFKRKANEQFF. As DNA, the CDR3 is TGTGCCAGCAGCAAAGGGGCCGATTTTAAAAGAAAAGCTAATGAGCAGTTCTTC.

The rearrangement joins TRBV6-2 or TRBV6-3 to TRBJ2-3, with unresolved D. The CDR3 is 15 amino acids. V was cut by 0 bases and J by 2 bases, with 9 bases left in between. Germline assignment: CDR1 MNHEY and CDR2 SVGEGT. Here the CDR3 reads CASSYSERPTDTQYF. In DNA, the CDR3 is TGTGCCAGCAGTTACTCCGAGCGACCCACAGATACGCAGTATTTT.